The present TCR beta chain was sequenced within a study of T cell responses to AZD1222 COVID-19 vaccine. Profiled with immunoSEQ multiplex PCR; TCRdb holds only in-frame clones, not every one. Of 150,000 to 200,000 clones listed, approximately 94% are singletons. The CDR3 runs 13 residues. Trimming cost V 5 bases and J 7 bases, with 9 bases left between them. Germline CDR1 MDHEN, CDR2 SYDVKM. J is TRBJ1-6 and V is TRBV28, with TRBD1 as a possible D gene (6 bases). The specimen comprised peripheral blood, sampled 28 days after the second AZD1222 dose. The TCR comes from an adult who received the AZD1222 COVID-19 vaccine. CDR3 sequence reads: CASSTGWNSPLHF. The CDR3 DNA follows: TGTGCCAGCAGTACAGGGTGGAATTCACCCCTCCACTTT. Full variable domain (missing parts from reference TRBV28 and TRBJ1-6): DVKVTQSSRYLVKRTGEKVFLECVQDMDHENMFWYRQDPGLGLRLIYFSYDVKMKEKGDIPEGYSVSREKKERFSLILESASTNQTSMYLCASSTGWNSPLHFGNGTRLTVT.